The next 26 T cell receptor beta chains were all read from a single sample in a study of CD8 T cells in ankylosing spondylitis. TCRdb re-derived calls from the 5' RACE reads in MiXCR, one entry per CDR3 protein. The table has under 850,000 distinct CDR3 sequences, under 20% seen once. No antigens are known for them. Study-wide results and caveats: Characteristic, it appeared, of ankylosing spondylitis blood was a TCR beta motif of eight highly homologous variants.

The sequencing input was blood, either unsorted or a sorted T cell fraction (not recorded which). The receptor source for this set is a male donor with ankylosing spondylitis.

The table lists this clonotype with a few counts. This chain connects TRBV6-5 to TRBJ1-2; 8 bases map to TRBD1. The CDR3 runs to 14 residues. CDR1 MNHEY and CDR2 SVGAGI come from the germline V gene. Trimming cost V 0 bases and J 8 bases; bases outside gene matches: 5. Here the CDR3 DNA reads TGTGCCAGCAGTTACTCTTCCGGGACAGGCGGCTACACCTTC. This encodes CASSYSSGTGGYTF.

V and J are TRBV7-9 and TRBJ2-1, with D tentatively TRBD2 (6 bases). The CDR3 loop spans 17 amino acids. Looked up from germline, CDR1 is SEHNR and CDR2 is FQNEAQ (reference sequence). The germline V and J ends were trimmed by 6 bases and 7 bases, with 25 bases remaining between them. This CDR3 is CASSFPLTSVGTNEQFF. As DNA, the CDR3 is TGTGCCAGCAGTTTCCCCTTGACTAGTGTGGGAACGAATGAGCAGTTCTTC.

In its sample, this clonotype was seen many times. V and J are TRBV5-1 and TRBJ2-5, with D tentatively TRBD1 (6 bases). There are 14 residues in the CDR3. V gave up 0 bases and J gave up 3 bases, with 9 bases separating them. Germline-derived CDR1 and CDR2 are SGHRS and YFSETQ. The CDR3 nucleotides read TGCGCCAGCAGCTTGGACGGGACAAAAGAGACCCAGTACTTC. Translated, it gives CASSLDGTKETQYF.

There are a few counts of this clonotype. The chain recombines TRBV15 with TRBJ2-7, with 11 bases matching TRBD1. CDR1 LNHNV and CDR2 YYDKDF come from the germline V gene (reference sequence). There are 16 residues in the CDR3. V was pared by 1 base and J by 7 bases, with 9 bases of the junction left unmatched. CDR3 in amino acids: CATSRASRTGGREQYF. CDR3 in DNA: TGTGCCACCAGCAGAGCCTCGAGGACAGGGGGCAGGGAGCAGTACTTC. Full variable domain (remainder filled in from reference TRBV15 and TRBJ2-7): DAMVIQNPRYQVTQFGKPVTLSCSQTLNHNVMYWYQQKSSQAPKLLFHYYDKDFNNEADTPDNFQSRRPNTSFCFLDIRSPGLGDTAMYLCATSRASRTGGREQYFGPGTRLTVT.

The count of this clonotype is one. This sequence joins TRBV6-2 or TRBV6-3 and TRBJ2-5, with TRBD1 matching over 7 bases. The length of the CDR3 is 15 residues. Unmatched junction bases numbered 14, after V lost 10 bases and J lost 3 bases. CDR1 is MNHEY, CDR2 SVGEGT, per germline. The CDR3 here is CATRPQGVGEETQYF. The CDR3 region has the DNA TGTGCCACCAGACCCCAGGGGGTTGGAGAAGAGACCCAGTACTTC.

This clonotype has a count of ten or more. V usage is TRBV28 and J usage is TRBJ2-7; a possible D gene is TRBD2 (6 bases). CDR3 length: 13 amino acids. V shed 6 bases and J shed 0 bases, with 9 bases lying between them. CDR1 and CDR2 (germline): MDHEN, SYDVKM. In DNA, the CDR3 is TGTGCCAGCAGCGGGGGACTCTCCTACGAGCAGTACTTC. This gives the protein CASSGGLSYEQYF.

The J gene is TRBJ1-1, the V gene TRBV7-9; weak D call: TRBD1 (6 bases). V was cut by 5 bases and J by 5 bases, with 18 bases left in between. Germline V gives CDR1 SEHNR, CDR2 FQNEAQ (reference sequence). The CDR3 loop spans 15 amino acids. The CDR3: CASSPRRGRITEAFF. CDR3 DNA sequence: TGTGCCAGCAGCCCCCGGCGGGGGCGGATTACTGAAGCTTTCTTT.

The chain carries TRBV7-2 and TRBJ2-5; 7 bases fit TRBD1. Trimming cost V 4 bases and J 4 bases; bases outside gene matches: 9. The CDR3 sequence is 15 residues long. The germline gives CDR1 SGHTA, CDR2 FQGNSA. The CDR3 protein is CASSSTGTSAETQYF. The CDR3 coding sequence is TGTGCCAGCAGCTCGACAGGGACGAGCGCAGAGACCCAGTACTTC.

This clonotype was counted only a few times. The gene calls are TRBV7-9 and TRBJ1-1, with D tentatively TRBD1 (5 bases). Germline CDR1 reads SEHNR; CDR2 reads FQNEAQ (reference sequence). CDR3 length: 13 residues. V gave up 11 bases and J gave up 4 bases, with 17 bases separating them. The CDR3 loop reads CASEAGPGTEAFF. CDR3 coding DNA: TGTGCCTCAGAGGCGGGGCCGGGCACTGAAGCTTTCTTT.

The rearrangement uses TRBV27 and TRBJ2-3; D perhaps matches TRBD2 (6 bases). V was shortened by 8 bases and J by 0 bases, with 18 bases between the two germline ends. CDR3 length: 16 amino acids. The germline CDR1 and CDR2 sequences are MNHEY and SMNVEV (reference sequence). This CDR3 reads CASADLGGASTDTQYF. The CDR3 coding sequence is TGTGCCAGCGCCGATCTAGGCGGGGCTAGCACAGATACGCAGTATTTT.

The sample holds a few counts of this clonotype. The V call is TRBV20-1, the J call TRBJ1-2; weak D call: TRBD1 (5 bases). V lost 4 bases to trimming and J lost 0 bases, with 12 bases between them. Germline V gene data show CDR1 as DFQATT and CDR2 as SNEGSKA (reference sequence). CDR3 length: 14 residues. This CDR3 is CSATTGQTNYGYTF. In DNA form, the CDR3 reads TGCAGTGCTACAACAGGTCAAACTAACTATGGCTACACCTTC.

The chain employs TRBV5-1 and TRBJ1-5; D not resolved. The CDR3 covers 13 residues. The germline CDR1 and CDR2 sequences are SGHRS and YFSETQ. Between the trimmed V and J ends, which lost 3 bases and 9 bases, there was a span of 13 bases. CDR3 sequence reads: CASSWTSGLPQHF. CDR3 coding DNA: TGCGCCAGCAGCTGGACTAGTGGGCTGCCCCAGCATTTT.

Only a few counts were recorded for this clonotype. The chain joins TRBV7-3 to TRBJ2-3; D is perhaps TRBD1 (6 bases). The V end was cut by 4 bases, the J end by 2 bases, with 10 bases between. Per germline, CDR1 SGHTA and CDR2 FQGTGA. CDR3 length: 14 residues. CDR3 in DNA: TGTGCCAGCAGCTCAGGGGCCAACACAGATACGCAGTATTTT. Translated, it gives CASSSGANTDTQYF. The whole variable domain, filled in from reference TRBV7-3 and TRBJ2-3, reads GAGVSQTPSNKVTEKGKYVELRCDPISGHTALYWYRQSLGQGPEFLIYFQGTGAADDSGLPNDRFFAVRPEGSVSTLKIQRTERGDSAVYLCASSSGANTDTQYFGPGTRLTVL.

This clonotype was found many times. This chain connects TRBV12-3 or TRBV12-4 to TRBJ2-5; perhaps TRBD1 as D (6 bases). The V end was cut by 3 bases, the J end by 3 bases, with 11 bases between. The CDR3 is made up of 14 amino acids. The CDR3 DNA follows: TGTGCCAGCAGTTTTAGGCAGGGGAAAGAGACCCAGTACTTC. Protein sequence: CASSFRQGKETQYF.

This clonotype was counted between two and nine times. The chain links TRBV12-3 or TRBV12-4 to TRBJ2-2, with D uncertain. This CDR3 spans 16 amino acids. V gave up 6 bases and J gave up 3 bases, with 17 bases separating them. Written as DNA, the CDR3 is TGTGCCAGCAGGGAAGGGTTCTCTCGAGACACCGGGGAGCTGTTTTTT. Protein product: CASREGFSRDTGELFF.

This clonotype has just a few counts. The genes are TRBV11-2 and TRBJ2-1, with unresolved D. V was clipped by 3 bases and J by 5 bases, with 8 bases between them. The germline gives CDR1 SGHAT, CDR2 FQNNGV. The CDR3 has 13 amino acids. CDR3 coding DNA: TGTGCCAGCAGCTTCCGGGCCGACAATGAGCAGTTCTTC. Its protein product is CASSFRADNEQFF.

This clonotype was detected ten times or more. The chain links TRBV10-3 to TRBJ2-1; 7 bases align to TRBD2. V shed 6 bases and J 5 bases; nucleotides not matched to a gene: 7. This CDR3 has 14 residues. From germline, CDR1 is ENHRY and CDR2 SYGVKD. In DNA form, the CDR3 reads TGTGCCATCAGAACCCGGGGGGAGGACAATGAGCAGTTCTTC. It is translated as CAIRTRGEDNEQFF.

The chain links TRBV10-3 to TRBJ1-2; no definite D call. Deletions cut 2 bases from V and 8 bases from J, with 12 bases between. CDR3 length: 13 residues. Germline V gives CDR1 ENHRY, CDR2 SYGVKD. Written as DNA, the CDR3 is TGTGCCATCAGTGAGCCGCGGGTAGTAGGCTACACCTTC. This sequence encodes CAISEPRVVGYTF.

This clonotype was seen a handful of times. V is TRBV2 and J is TRBJ2-5; TRBD1 agrees at 8 bases. The CDR3 sequence is 15 residues long. V lost 4 bases, J lost 4 bases, and 8 bases stayed unmatched. The germline V gene has CDR1 SNHLY and CDR2 FYNNEI. The CDR3 reads CASSADRGGAETQYF. CDR3 sequence (DNA): TGTGCCAGCAGTGCCGACAGGGGAGGAGCAGAGACCCAGTACTTC.

The chain combines TRBV7-2 with TRBJ2-7; 11 nucleotides agree with TRBD2. The ends lost 5 bases at V and 3 bases at J; junction bases unmatched: 9. Germline CDR1 and CDR2: SGHTA and FQGNSA. The CDR3 runs 16 residues. CDR3: CASSDSWTSGHYEQYF. CDR3 in DNA: TGTGCCAGCAGCGACAGTTGGACTAGCGGGCACTACGAGCAGTACTTC. The whole variable domain, remainder taken from reference TRBV7-2 and TRBJ2-7, is GAGVSQSPSNKVTEKGKDVELRCDPISGHTALYWYRQSLGQGLEFLIYFQGNSAPDKSGLPSDRFSAERTGGSVSTLTIQRTQQEDSAVYLCASSDSWTSGHYEQYFGPGTRLTVT.

This clonotype was seen more than once but under ten times. The V gene is TRBV15, the J gene TRBJ2-2; 10 positions match TRBD2. Trimming took 3 bases from V and 2 from J; bases not matched to a gene: 12. Germline V gene data show CDR1 as LNHNV and CDR2 as YYDKDF (reference sequence). This CDR3 comprises 19 residues. DNA for the CDR3: TGTGCCACCAGCAGCAAGTCTTCCTGGACTAGCGGTAACACCGGGGAGCTGTTTTTT. Translating gives CATSSKSSWTSGNTGELFF.

For this clonotype: A much larger clone lies a single base off, so this may be a read error. The gene calls are TRBV2 and TRBJ1-2, with a tentative D call TRBD1 (5 bases). Germline CDR1 is SNHLY and CDR2 is FYNNEI. The ends were cut back, 7 bases at V and 7 bases at J, with 16 bases in the middle. The length of the CDR3 is 13 residues. The CDR3 region is CASTQAGVCGYTF. CDR3 in DNA: TGTGCCAGCACTCAAGCGGGGGTCTGTGGCTACACCTTC.

There are many counts of this clonotype. The DNA for the CDR3 is TGTGCCAGCAGCCTCGATATACAGAACCTCAATGGCTACACCTTC. Translated: CASSLDIQNLNGYTF. The J gene is TRBJ1-2, the V gene TRBV3-1; D gene unclear. This CDR3 contains 15 residues. Between the trimmed V and J ends, which lost 4 bases and 6 bases, there was a span of 18 bases. The V gene's germline CDR1 is LGHDT and CDR2 YNNKEL (reference sequence).

The V gene is TRBV11-1, the J gene TRBJ2-2; D is ambiguous. The CDR3 sequence is 19 residues long. Trimming left V 1 base short and J 2 bases short, with 20 bases between. Germline V gene data show CDR1 as SGHAT and CDR2 as FQDESV (reference sequence). The CDR3 DNA is TGTGCCAGCAGCTTAGTTTCACTAATGCTCCCCAAAAACACCGGGGAGCTGTTTTTT. It specifies CASSLVSLMLPKNTGELFF.

This clonotype showed up just a few times. The V gene is TRBV5-1, the J gene TRBJ1-2, with unresolved D. CDR3 length equals 13 residues. V was pared by 2 bases and J by 8 bases, with 13 bases between. Per germline, CDR1 SGHRS and CDR2 YFSETQ. Here the CDR3 reads CASSLDIGGGYTF. The DNA of the CDR3 is TGCGCCAGCAGCTTAGACATCGGAGGCGGCTACACCTTC.

The chain uses TRBV6-1 and TRBJ1-2; TRBD1 aligns across 9 bases. Unmatched junction bases numbered 9, after V lost 7 bases and J lost 3 bases. The germline V gene encodes CDR1 MNHNS and CDR2 SASEGT. The CDR3 sequence is 15 residues long. The CDR3 sequence is CASISAGTGYYGYTF. The CDR3 DNA reads as TGTGCCAGCATCTCTGCCGGGACAGGGTACTATGGCTACACCTTC.